This T cell receptor beta chain was recovered during a study of cytotoxic CD8 clonotypes in ibrutinib-treated CLL. Across the whole study: Patients attained approximately 25 partial and 2 complete responses; at median about 74 months, about 14 remained remitted while about twelve progressed. Among the samples, the mean was about 270,000 productive templates and some 94,000 productive rearrangements. Notes on the study in general: At progression, clonality fell back toward baseline after rising at ibrutinib response. Sustained-remission and progressing patients had different sampling times.

Profiling relied on immunoSEQ multiplex PCR, and the TCRdb table lists in-frame clones only, not all of them. The data show roughly 200,000 clones, around 72% seen once. The sample holds a few counts of this clone. The antigen remains undetermined. The germline gene is not matched at one end of the junction; a read error may be the cause. The CDR3 is made up of 13 amino acids. Germline values: CDR1 LNHDA, CDR2 SQIVND (reference sequence). This sequence was found in a human donor with chronic lymphocytic leukemia. J is TRBJ1-5 and V is TRBV19; 7 nucleotides agree with TRBD1. Specimen: PBMCs, collected after 24 months of ibrutinib treatment. CDR3 coding DNA: TGTGCCAGTAGTATTCACAAGACAGGGCCCGGTATTTTT. It codes for CASSIHKTGPGIF.